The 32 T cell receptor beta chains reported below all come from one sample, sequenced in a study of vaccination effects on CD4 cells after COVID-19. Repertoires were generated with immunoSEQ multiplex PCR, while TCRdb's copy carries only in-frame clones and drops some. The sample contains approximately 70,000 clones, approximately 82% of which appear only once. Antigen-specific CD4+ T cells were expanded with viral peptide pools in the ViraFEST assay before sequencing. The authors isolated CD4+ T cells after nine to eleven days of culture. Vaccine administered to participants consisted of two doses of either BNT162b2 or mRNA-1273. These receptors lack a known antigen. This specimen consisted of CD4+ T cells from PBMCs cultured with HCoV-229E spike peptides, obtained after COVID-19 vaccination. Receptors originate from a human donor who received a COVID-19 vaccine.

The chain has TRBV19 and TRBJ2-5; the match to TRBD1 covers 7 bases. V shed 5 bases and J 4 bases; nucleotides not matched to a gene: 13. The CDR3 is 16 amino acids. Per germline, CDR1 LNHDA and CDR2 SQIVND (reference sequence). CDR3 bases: TGTGCCAGTAGTTACGACCCTGCAGGGGGTGGAGAGACCCAGTACTTC. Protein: CASSYDPAGGGETQYF.

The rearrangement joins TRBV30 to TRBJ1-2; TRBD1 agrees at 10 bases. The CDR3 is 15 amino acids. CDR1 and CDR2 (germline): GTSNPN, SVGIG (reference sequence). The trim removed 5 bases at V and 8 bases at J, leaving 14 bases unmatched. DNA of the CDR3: TGTGCCTGGCATACAACCGACAGGGGGCCTGGAGGCTACACCTTC. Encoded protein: CAWHTTDRGPGGYTF. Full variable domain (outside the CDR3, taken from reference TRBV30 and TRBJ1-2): SQTIHQWPATLVQPVGSPLSLECTVEGTSNPNLYWYRQAAGRGLQLLFYSVGIGQISSEVPQNLSASRPQDRQFILSSKKLLLSDSGFYLCAWHTTDRGPGGYTFGSGTRLTVV.

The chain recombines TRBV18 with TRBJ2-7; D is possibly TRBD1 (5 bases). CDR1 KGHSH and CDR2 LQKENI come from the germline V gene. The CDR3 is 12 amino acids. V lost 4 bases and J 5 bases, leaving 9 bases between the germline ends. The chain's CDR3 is CASSLQAHEQYV. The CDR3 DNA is TGTGCCAGCTCACTACAGGCTCACGAGCAGTACGTC.

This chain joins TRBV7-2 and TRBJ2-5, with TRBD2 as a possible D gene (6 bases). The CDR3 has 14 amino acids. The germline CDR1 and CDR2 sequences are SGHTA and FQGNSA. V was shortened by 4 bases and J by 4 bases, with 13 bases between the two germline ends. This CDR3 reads CASSSRLVSETQYF. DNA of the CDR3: TGTGCCAGCAGCTCCAGACTAGTTTCAGAGACCCAGTACTTC.

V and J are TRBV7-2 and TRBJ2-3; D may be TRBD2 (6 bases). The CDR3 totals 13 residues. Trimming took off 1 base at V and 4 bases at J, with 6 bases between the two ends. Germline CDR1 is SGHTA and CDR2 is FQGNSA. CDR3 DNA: TGTGCCAGCAGCTTAGGGGACTCAGATACGCAGTATTTT. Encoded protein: CASSLGDSDTQYF. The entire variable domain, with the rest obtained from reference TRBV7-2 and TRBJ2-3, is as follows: GAGVSQSPSNKVTEKGKDVELRCDPISGHTALYWYRQSLGQGLEFLIYFQGNSAPDKSGLPSDRFSAERTGGSVSTLTIQRTQQEDSAVYLCASSLGDSDTQYFGPGTRLTVL.

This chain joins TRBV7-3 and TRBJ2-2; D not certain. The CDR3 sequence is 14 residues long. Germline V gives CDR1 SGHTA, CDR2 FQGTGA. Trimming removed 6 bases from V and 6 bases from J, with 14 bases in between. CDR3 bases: TGTGCCAGCAGTCCTAGGACGAATGCCGGGGAGCTGTTTTTT. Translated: CASSPRTNAGELFF.

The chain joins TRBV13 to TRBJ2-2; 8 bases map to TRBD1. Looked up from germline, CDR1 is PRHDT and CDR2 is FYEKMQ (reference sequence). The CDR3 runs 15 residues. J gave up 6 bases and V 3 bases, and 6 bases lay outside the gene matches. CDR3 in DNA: TGTGCCAGCAGCTTCTTAGACAGGGGACCCGGGGAGCTGTTTTTT. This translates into CASSFLDRGPGELFF.

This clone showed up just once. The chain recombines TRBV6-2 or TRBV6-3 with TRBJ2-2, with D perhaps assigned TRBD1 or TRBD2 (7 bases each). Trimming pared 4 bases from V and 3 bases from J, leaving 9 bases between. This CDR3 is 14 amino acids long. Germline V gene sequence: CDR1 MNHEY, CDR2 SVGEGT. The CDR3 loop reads CASSSGGDTGELFF. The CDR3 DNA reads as TGTGCCAGCAGTTCAGGGGGGGACACCGGGGAGCTGTTTTTT.

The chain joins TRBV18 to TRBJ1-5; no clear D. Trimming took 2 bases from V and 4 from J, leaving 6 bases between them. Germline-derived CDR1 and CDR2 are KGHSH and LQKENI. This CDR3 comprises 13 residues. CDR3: CASSPTGNQPQHF. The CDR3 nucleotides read TGTGCCAGCTCACCAACGGGGAATCAGCCCCAGCATTTT.

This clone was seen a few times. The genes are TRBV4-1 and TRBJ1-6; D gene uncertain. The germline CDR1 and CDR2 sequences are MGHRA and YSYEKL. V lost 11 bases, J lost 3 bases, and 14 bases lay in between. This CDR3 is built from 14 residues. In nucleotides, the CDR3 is TGCGCCTGTACGTTACAGCACTATAATTCACCCCTCCACTTT. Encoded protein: CACTLQHYNSPLHF.

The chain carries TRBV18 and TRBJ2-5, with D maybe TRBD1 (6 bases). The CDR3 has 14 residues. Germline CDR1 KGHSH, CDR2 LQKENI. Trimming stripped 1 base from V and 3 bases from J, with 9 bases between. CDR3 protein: CASSPRSGEETQYF. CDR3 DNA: TGTGCCAGCTCACCACGGTCAGGGGAAGAGACCCAGTACTTC.

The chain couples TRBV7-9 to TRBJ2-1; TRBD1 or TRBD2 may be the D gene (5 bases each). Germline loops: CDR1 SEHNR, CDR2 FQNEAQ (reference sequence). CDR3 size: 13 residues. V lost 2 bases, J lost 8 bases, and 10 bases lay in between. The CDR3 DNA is TGTGCCAGCAGCTTATCCGGGGCGTATGAGCAGTTCTTC. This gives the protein CASSLSGAYEQFF.

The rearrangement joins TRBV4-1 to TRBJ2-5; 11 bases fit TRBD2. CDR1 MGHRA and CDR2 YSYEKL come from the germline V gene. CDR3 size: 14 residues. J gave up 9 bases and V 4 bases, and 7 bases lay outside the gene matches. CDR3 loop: CASSLSGTSGPQYF. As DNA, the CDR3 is TGCGCCAGCAGCCTTAGCGGGACTAGCGGACCCCAGTACTTC.

The CDR3: CASSYSGRGQGYTQYF. The DNA of the CDR3 is TGTGCCAGCAGTTATTCTGGCAGGGGGCAAGGGTATACGCAGTATTTT. The V and J genes are TRBV6-5 and TRBJ2-3; 8 bases agree with TRBD1. The CDR3 runs to 16 residues. V was clipped by 3 bases and J by 7 bases; unmatched bases: 12. Germline V gene lookup returns CDR1 MNHEY and CDR2 SVGAGI.

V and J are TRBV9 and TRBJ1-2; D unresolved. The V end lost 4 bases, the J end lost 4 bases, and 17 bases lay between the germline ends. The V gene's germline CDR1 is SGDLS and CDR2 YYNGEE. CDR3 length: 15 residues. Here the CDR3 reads CASSRDTTVAYGYTF. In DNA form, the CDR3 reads TGTGCCAGCAGCAGAGATACAACGGTGGCCTATGGCTACACCTTC.

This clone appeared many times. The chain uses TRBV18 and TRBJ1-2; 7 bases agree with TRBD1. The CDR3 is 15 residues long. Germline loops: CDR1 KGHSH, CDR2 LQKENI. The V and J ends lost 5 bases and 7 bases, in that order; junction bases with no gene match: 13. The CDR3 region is CASSESGGPSIGYTF. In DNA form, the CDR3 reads TGTGCCAGCTCAGAATCAGGGGGGCCTTCGATTGGCTACACCTTC.

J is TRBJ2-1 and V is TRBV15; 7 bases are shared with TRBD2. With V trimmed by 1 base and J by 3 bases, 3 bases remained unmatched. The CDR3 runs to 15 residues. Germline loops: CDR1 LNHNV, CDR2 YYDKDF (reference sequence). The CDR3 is CATSRGTSLYNEQFF. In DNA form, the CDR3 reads TGTGCCACCAGCAGAGGGACTAGTCTCTACAATGAGCAGTTCTTC. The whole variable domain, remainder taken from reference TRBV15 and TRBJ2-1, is DAMVIQNPRYQVTQFGKPVTLSCSQTLNHNVMYWYQQKSSQAPKLLFHYYDKDFNNEADTPDNFQSRRPNTSFCFLDIRSPGLGDTAMYLCATSRGTSLYNEQFFGPGTRLTVL.

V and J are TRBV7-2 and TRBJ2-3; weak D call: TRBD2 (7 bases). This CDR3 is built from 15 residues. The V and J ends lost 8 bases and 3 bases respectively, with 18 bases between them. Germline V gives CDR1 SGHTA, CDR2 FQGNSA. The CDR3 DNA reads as TGTGCCAGCCGCGAACAGGGAGGGGGAACAGATACGCAGTATTTT. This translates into CASREQGGGTDTQYF.

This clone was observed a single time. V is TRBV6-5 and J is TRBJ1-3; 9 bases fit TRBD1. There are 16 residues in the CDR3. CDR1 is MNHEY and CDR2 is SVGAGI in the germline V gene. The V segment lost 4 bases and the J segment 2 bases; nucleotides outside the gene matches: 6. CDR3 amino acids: CASSSGTGIAGNTIYF. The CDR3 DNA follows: TGTGCCAGCAGTTCCGGGACAGGGATCGCTGGAAACACCATATATTTT.

In DNA, the CDR3 is TGTGCCAGCAGTGAAGCGCTCGTAGAACCTATTAAGGGCTACACCTTC. Its translation is CASSEALVEPIKGYTF. The chain employs TRBV6-1 and TRBJ1-2; D gene ambiguous. V lost 0 bases and J lost 8, with 19 bases in between. CDR3 length: 16 residues. The V gene's germline CDR1 is MNHNS and CDR2 SASEGT.

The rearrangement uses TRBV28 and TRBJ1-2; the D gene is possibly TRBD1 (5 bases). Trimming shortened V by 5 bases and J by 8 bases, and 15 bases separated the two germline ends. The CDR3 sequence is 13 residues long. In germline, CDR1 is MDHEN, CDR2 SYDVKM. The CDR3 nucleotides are TGTGCCAGCAGTGCGCAGGTTAGGGACGGCTACACCTTC. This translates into CASSAQVRDGYTF.

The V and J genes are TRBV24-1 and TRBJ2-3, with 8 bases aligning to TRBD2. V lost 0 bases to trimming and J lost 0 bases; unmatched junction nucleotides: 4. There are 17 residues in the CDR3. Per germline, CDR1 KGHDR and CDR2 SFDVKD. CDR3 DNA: TGTGCCACCAGTGATTTGCGGGGGGGCATTAGCACAGATACGCAGTATTTT. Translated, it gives CATSDLRGGISTDTQYF.

The DNA of the CDR3 is TGTGCCAGCAGTAGGGGACAGGGGGCAGGAGGCTACACCTTC. Translation: CASSRGQGAGGYTF. The chain joins TRBV7-9 to TRBJ1-2, with 12 bases that match TRBD1. With V trimmed by 6 bases and J by 8 bases, 7 bases remained unmatched. The CDR3 contains 14 residues. The V gene's germline CDR1 is SEHNR and CDR2 FQNEAQ (reference sequence).

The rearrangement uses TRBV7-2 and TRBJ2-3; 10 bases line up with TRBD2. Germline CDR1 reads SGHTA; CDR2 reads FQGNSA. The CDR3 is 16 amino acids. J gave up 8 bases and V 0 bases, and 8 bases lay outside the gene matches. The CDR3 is CASSLASGGLGSTQYF. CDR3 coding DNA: TGTGCCAGCAGCTTAGCTAGCGGGGGGTTGGGGAGTACGCAGTATTTT.

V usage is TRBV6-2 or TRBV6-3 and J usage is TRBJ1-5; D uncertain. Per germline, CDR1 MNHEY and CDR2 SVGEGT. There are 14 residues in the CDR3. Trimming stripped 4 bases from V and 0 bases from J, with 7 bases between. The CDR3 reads CASSSWISNQPQHF. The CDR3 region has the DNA TGTGCCAGCAGTTCATGGATTAGCAATCAGCCCCAGCATTTT.

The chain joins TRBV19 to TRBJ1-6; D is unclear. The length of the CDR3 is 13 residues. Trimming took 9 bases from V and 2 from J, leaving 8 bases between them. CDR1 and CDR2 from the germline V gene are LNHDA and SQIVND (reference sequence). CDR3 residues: CARPLAYNSPLHF. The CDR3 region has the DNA TGTGCCAGACCCCTTGCCTATAATTCACCCCTCCACTTT.

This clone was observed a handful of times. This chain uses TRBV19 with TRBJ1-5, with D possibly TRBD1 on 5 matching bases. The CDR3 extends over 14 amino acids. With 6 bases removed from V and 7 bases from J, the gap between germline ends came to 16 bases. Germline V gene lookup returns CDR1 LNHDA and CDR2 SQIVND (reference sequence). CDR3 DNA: TGTGCCAGTAGAGAGGGACCCGTCGGCCAGCCCCAGCATTTT. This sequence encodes CASREGPVGQPQHF.

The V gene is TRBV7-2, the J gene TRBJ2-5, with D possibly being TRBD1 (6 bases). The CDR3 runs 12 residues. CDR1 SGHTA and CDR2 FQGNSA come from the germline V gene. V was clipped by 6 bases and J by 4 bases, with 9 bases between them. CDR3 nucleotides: TGTGCCAGCAGAAACAGGGCAGAGACCCAGTACTTC. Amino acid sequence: CASRNRAETQYF.

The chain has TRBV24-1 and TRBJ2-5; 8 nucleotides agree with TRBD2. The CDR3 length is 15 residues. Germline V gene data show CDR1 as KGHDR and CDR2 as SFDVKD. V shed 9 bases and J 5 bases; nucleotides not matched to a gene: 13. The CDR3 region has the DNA TGTGCCACCCGTTTAACGGGAGGGACATTTGAGACCCAGTACTTC. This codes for CATRLTGGTFETQYF.

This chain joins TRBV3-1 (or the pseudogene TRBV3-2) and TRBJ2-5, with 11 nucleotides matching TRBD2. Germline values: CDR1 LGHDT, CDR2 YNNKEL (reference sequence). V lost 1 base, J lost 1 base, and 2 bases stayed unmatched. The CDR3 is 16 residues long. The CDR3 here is CASSQALAGGQETQYF. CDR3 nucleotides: TGTGCCAGCAGCCAAGCCCTAGCGGGGGGCCAAGAGACCCAGTACTTC.

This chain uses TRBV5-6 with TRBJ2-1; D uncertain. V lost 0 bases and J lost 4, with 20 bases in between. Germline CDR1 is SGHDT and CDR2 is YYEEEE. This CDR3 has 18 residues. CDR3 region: CASSLAFVFGRTYNEQFF. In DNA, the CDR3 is TGTGCCAGCAGCTTGGCCTTCGTTTTCGGGCGCACGTACAATGAGCAGTTCTTC.

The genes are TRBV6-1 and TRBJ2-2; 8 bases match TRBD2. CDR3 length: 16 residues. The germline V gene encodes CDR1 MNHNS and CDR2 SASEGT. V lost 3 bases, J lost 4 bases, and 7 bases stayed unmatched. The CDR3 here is CASSDVAGGLTGELFF. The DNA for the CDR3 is TGTGCCAGCAGTGATGTCGCGGGGGGCCTCACCGGGGAGCTGTTTTTT.